This record covers a single TCR beta chain. Its cognate antigen is unknown. Naive CD8 cells lacked CD45RO and underwent positive selection for CCR7, leaving out terminally differentiated effector memory CD45RA+ cells. Original methodology: ImmunoSEQ yielded junction-only sequences lacking quality scores, so filtering differed. Measured with immunoSEQ multiplex PCR; TCRdb has only the in-frame clones, and not every one. V, J and clone size were drawn from that table, and D and trimming were deduced from the DNA. The table has fewer than 700,000 clones, 85% to 95% seen once. The entry originates in a study of shared clonotypes between healthy human individuals. Study results and limitations: Only blood underwent sampling, and tissue repertoires likely differ.

The CDR3 loop spans 15 amino acids. The V gene lost 6 bases and the J gene lost 4 bases, with 17 bases spanning the gap. Germline CDR1 reads MGHRA; CDR2 reads YSYEKL. J is TRBJ2-3 and V is TRBV4-1; weak D call: TRBD1 (6 bases). The sequence was obtained from a woman in her 30s in good health. Material: naive CD8+ T cells sorted from blood. Written as DNA, the CDR3 is TGCGCCAGCAGTGGGACAAAGACGAGTTCAGATACGCAGTATTTT. This sequence encodes CASSGTKTSSDTQYF.